A selection of T cell receptor beta chains follows, all from one sample in a study of T cell repertoires in cytomegalovirus infection. A single record per CDR3 protein comes from TCRdb applying MiXCR to the reads. The repertoire consists of 85,000 to 130,000 distinct CDR3 sequences, with around a quarter occurring once and the leading ten covering more than 35%. The sequencing input was CD8+ T cells from PBMCs. All receptors derive from a human donor in good health (CMV status not recorded). Some clones in this sample may be carry-over from other donors' samples. The CDR3 runs from the conserved cysteine through the conserved F or W. Each record gives: V gene, clone size, J gene, D gene, CDR3 protein. The D gene is left open where the match is weak. Some rows mark clone size as missing; the rest say once, few, many or name a class of expanded clone.

v_gene: TRBV29-1
abundance: NA
j_gene: TRBJ2-1
d_gene: NA
CDR3aa: CSVEPSGRSYNEQFF

v_gene: TRBV29-1
abundance: NA
j_gene: TRBJ2-3
d_gene: TRBD2
CDR3aa: CSVEPRGGRTSTDTQYF

v_gene: TRBV9
abundance: NA
j_gene: TRBJ2-5
d_gene: NA
CDR3aa: CASSVSGGTQYF

v_gene: TRBV25-1
abundance: many
j_gene: TRBJ1-1
d_gene: NA
CDR3aa: CASSGTEAFF

v_gene: TRBV20-1
abundance: NA
j_gene: TRBJ2-1
d_gene: NA
CDR3aa: CSAYPGDAAYRTNEQFF

v_gene: TRBV30
abundance: few
j_gene: TRBJ2-1
d_gene: NA
CDR3aa: CAWSVMKAGGYNEQFF

v_gene: TRBV6-6
abundance: few
j_gene: TRBJ2-3
d_gene: NA
CDR3aa: CASSQTETDTQYF

v_gene: TRBV7-9
abundance: few
j_gene: TRBJ1-2
d_gene: NA
CDR3aa: CASSSLNYGYTF

v_gene: TRBV7-6
abundance: many
j_gene: TRBJ2-7
d_gene: TRBD1
CDR3aa: CASSLVVTGGGEQYF

v_gene: TRBV27
abundance: few
j_gene: TRBJ2-6
d_gene: NA
CDR3aa: CASSGLTQGSGANVLTF

v_gene: TRBV28
abundance: NA
j_gene: TRBJ2-3
d_gene: TRBD2
CDR3aa: CASSLVAGAPDNTDTQYF

v_gene: TRBV5-1
abundance: once
j_gene: TRBJ2-3
d_gene: NA
CDR3aa: CASSLLRPDTQYF

v_gene: TRBV6-2/TRBV6-3
abundance: NA
j_gene: TRBJ2-3
d_gene: NA
CDR3aa: CASSYLREDTQYF

v_gene: TRBV4-3
abundance: NA
j_gene: TRBJ2-1
d_gene: NA
CDR3aa: CASSQEVPDEQFF

v_gene: TRBV3-1
abundance: many
j_gene: TRBJ2-1
d_gene: TRBD2
CDR3aa: CASSQEWASGRLSYNEQFF

v_gene: TRBV4-3
abundance: NA
j_gene: TRBJ2-5
d_gene: TRBD2
CDR3aa: CASSPGMGLAEQETQYF

v_gene: TRBV7-2
abundance: NA
j_gene: TRBJ2-1
d_gene: NA
CDR3aa: CASSLFSAFNEQFF

v_gene: TRBV7-2
abundance: many
j_gene: TRBJ2-5
d_gene: NA
CDR3aa: CASSLWLRETQYF

v_gene: TRBV7-3
abundance: NA
j_gene: TRBJ1-2
d_gene: TRBD1
CDR3aa: CASSLHPDRLDGYTF

v_gene: TRBV28
abundance: NA
j_gene: TRBJ1-2
d_gene: NA
CDR3aa: CASSPDSDYGYTF

v_gene: TRBV20-1
abundance: NA
j_gene: TRBJ2-5
d_gene: TRBD2
CDR3aa: CSARDGHLAGLNQETQYF

v_gene: TRBV10-2
abundance: few
j_gene: TRBJ2-5
d_gene: NA
CDR3aa: CASSEVGQETQYF

v_gene: TRBV7-8
abundance: many
j_gene: TRBJ2-2
d_gene: TRBD2
CDR3aa: CASSARLAGTNTGELFF

v_gene: TRBV6-2/TRBV6-3
abundance: NA
j_gene: TRBJ2-1
d_gene: NA
CDR3aa: CASSPGYDNNEQFF

v_gene: TRBV7-8
abundance: medium-sized
j_gene: TRBJ2-7
d_gene: TRBD1
CDR3aa: CASSKDPGQGGYEQYF

v_gene: TRBV6-2/TRBV6-3
abundance: NA
j_gene: TRBJ2-3
d_gene: TRBD2
CDR3aa: CASSSGTSLSTDTQYF

v_gene: TRBV7-4
abundance: many
j_gene: TRBJ2-1
d_gene: NA
CDR3aa: CASSSLEGGKNEQFF

v_gene: TRBV7-8
abundance: many
j_gene: TRBJ1-5
d_gene: NA
CDR3aa: CASSLGGGDNQPQHF

v_gene: TRBV20-1
abundance: NA
j_gene: TRBJ2-7
d_gene: TRBD2
CDR3aa: CSARLAGSYEQYF

v_gene: TRBV7-2
abundance: few
j_gene: TRBJ2-1
d_gene: TRBD1
CDR3aa: CASSPWDSSSYNEQFF

v_gene: TRBV19
abundance: NA
j_gene: TRBJ1-2
d_gene: NA
CDR3aa: CATRPLTDQSGYTF

v_gene: TRBV24-1
abundance: NA
j_gene: TRBJ2-4
d_gene: TRBD1
CDR3aa: CATSDPGAAGGSSIQYF

v_gene: TRBV7-8
abundance: few
j_gene: TRBJ1-1
d_gene: NA
CDR3aa: CASSSYGNTEAFF

v_gene: TRBV28
abundance: NA
j_gene: TRBJ2-1
d_gene: NA
CDR3aa: CASSLVGGPSFGEQFF

v_gene: TRBV7-6
abundance: many
j_gene: TRBJ1-5
d_gene: NA
CDR3aa: CASSISGGQPQHF

v_gene: TRBV28
abundance: few
j_gene: TRBJ2-7
d_gene: NA
CDR3aa: CASSHGFYEQYF

v_gene: TRBV6-2/TRBV6-3
abundance: few
j_gene: TRBJ2-1
d_gene: NA
CDR3aa: CASSSGGIQGPTGNFF

v_gene: TRBV6-2/TRBV6-3
abundance: few
j_gene: TRBJ2-3
d_gene: NA
CDR3aa: CASTSLAGQPQYF

v_gene: TRBV7-8
abundance: NA
j_gene: TRBJ2-7
d_gene: NA
CDR3aa: CASSRRDGSYEQYF

v_gene: TRBV12-3/TRBV12-4
abundance: many
j_gene: TRBJ2-1
d_gene: TRBD2
CDR3aa: CASSSWTSGSVGAQFF

v_gene: TRBV6-5
abundance: few
j_gene: TRBJ2-1
d_gene: TRBD2
CDR3aa: CASSYSSGRYNEQFF

v_gene: TRBV7-9
abundance: many
j_gene: TRBJ2-1
d_gene: TRBD2
CDR3aa: CASSFFSGGAYEQFF

v_gene: TRBV6-5
abundance: few
j_gene: TRBJ2-2
d_gene: NA
CDR3aa: CASSYHEGNTGELFF

v_gene: TRBV12-3/TRBV12-4
abundance: once
j_gene: TRBJ2-2
d_gene: TRBD1
CDR3aa: CASSSGQDNTGELFF

v_gene: TRBV28
abundance: NA
j_gene: TRBJ1-1
d_gene: NA
CDR3aa: CASSTQDTNTEAFF

v_gene: TRBV4-3
abundance: few
j_gene: TRBJ1-1
d_gene: TRBD1
CDR3aa: CASSQGQGVNTEAFF

v_gene: TRBV30
abundance: NA
j_gene: TRBJ1-1
d_gene: TRBD1
CDR3aa: CAWSPGQGLTEAFF

v_gene: TRBV28
abundance: few
j_gene: TRBJ1-6
d_gene: NA
CDR3aa: CASSSLQDSPLHF

v_gene: TRBV10-3
abundance: few
j_gene: TRBJ2-7
d_gene: NA
CDR3aa: CAISEGTGYEQYF

v_gene: TRBV5-6
abundance: NA
j_gene: TRBJ2-3
d_gene: NA
CDR3aa: CASSEGVNTDTQYF

v_gene: TRBV29-1
abundance: few
j_gene: TRBJ2-5
d_gene: NA
CDR3aa: CSVDGGGEWETQYF

v_gene: TRBV29-1
abundance: few
j_gene: TRBJ1-5
d_gene: TRBD1
CDR3aa: CSTLSGWTGCNQPQHF

v_gene: TRBV7-9
abundance: many
j_gene: TRBJ2-4
d_gene: NA
CDR3aa: CASSFGTGINIQYF

v_gene: TRBV28
abundance: many
j_gene: TRBJ1-6
d_gene: TRBD1
CDR3aa: CASSLGQGDNSPLHF

v_gene: TRBV20-1
abundance: many
j_gene: TRBJ2-7
d_gene: NA
CDR3aa: CSARDPNLSADYEQYF

v_gene: TRBV28
abundance: NA
j_gene: TRBJ2-7
d_gene: TRBD1
CDR3aa: CASSGTGGSYEQYF

v_gene: TRBV19
abundance: NA
j_gene: TRBJ1-5
d_gene: NA
CDR3aa: CASSIEKGYSNQPQHF

v_gene: TRBV6-6
abundance: NA
j_gene: TRBJ2-1
d_gene: TRBD2
CDR3aa: CASSFRTSDGEQFF

v_gene: TRBV5-4
abundance: many
j_gene: TRBJ1-4
d_gene: NA
CDR3aa: CASSLGEKLFF